A single sample is the source of the 9 T cell receptor beta chains below, sequenced in a study of identical twins. TCRdb recomputed calls from the 5' RACE reads with MiXCR, one row per CDR3 protein. The sample contains about 240,000 distinct CDR3 sequences, roughly 12% of which appear only once. The same sample was also studied in work on yellow fever vaccine responses in identical twins.

The sample consisted of memory (CD45RO+) T cells sorted from blood. Receptors originate from a woman aged 18 to 35 in good health.

At least ten counts were recorded for this clonotype. The V gene is TRBV5-1, the J gene TRBJ2-5; 8 bases map to TRBD1. The CDR3 sequence is 14 residues long. Losses at the gene ends were 0 bases for V and 4 bases for J; bases not matched to a gene: 2. Germline lookup yields CDR1 SGHRS and CDR2 YFSETQ. The CDR3 spells CASSLAGQGETQYF. Written as DNA, the CDR3 is TGCGCCAGCAGCTTGGCTGGACAGGGAGAGACCCAGTACTTC.

The table lists this clonotype with a few counts. V is TRBV6-5 and J is TRBJ2-5, with D unresolved. CDR3 length: 13 amino acids. The germline V gene has CDR1 MNHEY and CDR2 SVGAGI. The V gene lost 1 base and the J gene lost 4 bases, with 7 bases spanning the gap. The CDR3 region is CASSYWDGETQYF. CDR3 bases: TGTGCCAGCAGTTACTGGGATGGAGAGACCCAGTACTTC.

This clonotype was observed many times. The chain combines TRBV11-1 with TRBJ2-2, with 9 bases that match TRBD2. Germline V CDR1 and CDR2: SGHAT, FQDESV (reference sequence). Unmatched junction bases numbered 12, after V lost 4 bases and J lost 3 bases. The CDR3 length is 18 residues. The CDR3 bases are TGTGCCAGCAGCTCAGCCCCGGGACTAGCAGTCGACACCGGGGAGCTGTTTTTT. It yields the protein CASSSAPGLAVDTGELFF. Using reference TRBV11-1 and TRBJ2-2 for the parts outside the CDR3, the full variable domain is EAEVAQSPRYKITEKSQAVAFWCDPISGHATLYWYRQILGQGPELLVQFQDESVVDDSQLPKDRFSAERLKGVDSTLKIQPAELGDSAMYLCASSSAPGLAVDTGELFFGEGSRLTVL.

This clonotype was seen a handful of times. V is TRBV7-2 and J is TRBJ2-1, with a tentative D call TRBD1 (5 bases). The V gene's germline CDR1 is SGHTA and CDR2 FQGNSA. The ends were cut back, 3 bases at V and 6 bases at J, with 12 bases in the middle. This CDR3 is built from 14 residues. The CDR3 protein is CASSFSQGVNEQFF. CDR3 in DNA: TGTGCCAGCAGCTTTAGCCAGGGTGTCAATGAGCAGTTCTTC.

This clonotype was detected many times. In DNA, the CDR3 is TGTGCCAGCAGTGAAATTTCCGGACAGGGGGCAGATACGCAGTATTTT. It codes for CASSEISGQGADTQYF. The chain employs TRBV6-4 and TRBJ2-3; 10 nucleotides line up with TRBD1. V shed 3 bases, J shed 4 bases, and the junction held 7 bases outside the gene matches. Per germline, CDR1 MRHNA and CDR2 SNTAGT. This CDR3 has 16 amino acids.

This clonotype was counted between two and nine times. The chain uses TRBV6-5 and TRBJ1-2; D might be TRBD1 (6 bases). Germline CDR1 is MNHEY and CDR2 is SVGAGI. There are 15 residues in the CDR3. The V end was cut by 0 bases, the J end by 3 bases, with 11 bases between. CDR3 region: CASSYSDSPYYGYTF. CDR3 DNA: TGTGCCAGCAGTTACTCGGACAGTCCATACTATGGCTACACCTTC.

This clonotype appeared a few times. CDR3 in DNA: TGTGCCACCAGTGATTGGGGACAGGGCCGGAAAGAGACCCAGTACTTC. Translation gives CATSDWGQGRKETQYF. The chain joins TRBV24-1 to TRBJ2-5; 9 bases are shared with TRBD1. This CDR3 has 16 amino acids. The V segment lost 2 bases and the J segment 3 bases; nucleotides outside the gene matches: 6. Germline values: CDR1 KGHDR, CDR2 SFDVKD.

A few counts support this clonotype. The V call is TRBV28, the J call TRBJ2-7; 11 bases are shared with TRBD2. Germline lookup yields CDR1 MDHEN and CDR2 SYDVKM. Germline trimming cut 5 bases from V and 5 bases from J; bases unmatched to any gene: 11. This CDR3 has 16 amino acids. The CDR3 region is CASSPTSSGRINEQYF. The CDR3, as DNA: TGTGCCAGCAGTCCCACTTCTAGCGGGAGGATCAACGAGCAGTACTTC.

This rearrangement joins TRBV28 to TRBJ2-1; TRBD2 agrees at 9 bases. Unmatched junction bases numbered 5, after V lost 9 bases and J lost 8 bases. Looked up from germline, CDR1 is MDHEN and CDR2 is SYDVKM. This CDR3 region has 12 residues. The CDR3 DNA reads TGTGCCAGGCGGGAGGGAAAGTATGAGCAGTTCTTC. This codes for CARREGKYEQFF. The complete variable domain, with remaining parts taken from reference TRBV28 and TRBJ2-1, reads DVKVTQSSRYLVKRTGEKVFLECVQDMDHENMFWYRQDPGLGLRLIYFSYDVKMKEKGDIPEGYSVSREKKERFSLILESASTNQTSMYLCARREGKYEQFFGPGTRLTVL.